This T cell receptor beta chain was captured in a study of technical replicates of blood from a few donors. CDR1 and CDR2 from the germline V gene are LGHNA and YNFKEQ. This CDR3 comprises 15 residues. Deletions cut 0 bases from V and 4 bases from J, with 12 bases between. This table comes from immunoSEQ multiplex PCR, and its TCRdb copy is limited to in-frame clones, with some not included. The sample carries some 94,000 clones, about 96% recorded once. The rearrangement joins TRBV4-2 to TRBJ1-2; D is undetermined. This TCR was sampled from a human donor in good health. The sequencing sample was made of T cells isolated from PBMCs. The CDR3 sequence is CASSQEPVLSYGYTF. The CDR3, as DNA: TGTGCCAGCAGCCAAGAACCCGTCCTTAGCTATGGCTACACCTTC.